This T cell receptor (beta chain) originates from a study of regulatory T cells in long-lasting Graves disease. Overall study: Graves' patients who were just diagnosed had used antithyroid drugs for under 3 months.

Libraries of TCR beta came from iRepertoire HTBI primers plus Arm-PCR of CDR3 regions. TCRdb re-called the multiplex PCR reads through MiXCR, storing one row per CDR3 protein. This table holds approximately 470,000 distinct CDR3 sequences, around 15% found once. The table lists this clonotype with many counts. Time point given: newly diagnosed GD, antithyroid drugs for less than 3 months. RNA isolated from PBMCs was used to make the TCR library. By American Thyroid Association guidelines, Graves' disease was diagnosed in the cohort. This CDR3 has 13 residues. V gave up 8 bases and J gave up 3 bases, with 12 bases separating them. Germline CDR1 MNHEY, CDR2 SMNVEV (reference sequence). These data were also filed under a second study, of T cells in Graves' hyperthyroidism and ophthalmopathy.

The chain employs TRBV27 and TRBJ2-3; D is possibly TRBD1 (6 bases). The sample consisted of peripheral blood mononuclear cells (PBMCs), taken at new diagnosis, from a patient treated with antithyroid drugs. This sequence originates from a man aged 40-49 years with Graves disease. The CDR3 DNA reads TGTGCCAGCGGCAGAAGGGGGACAGATACGCAGTATTTT. Translated: CASGRRGTDTQYF.